These 5 T cell receptor beta chains came from one sample sequenced in a study of cytomegalovirus exposure and HLA in healthy donors. Data came from immunoSEQ multiplex PCR; TCRdb stores just in-frame clones and leaves some out. The repertoire includes approximately 99,000 clones, approximately 85% of them detected once, and approximately 3% sits in the top ten. The sample taken for sequencing was PBMCs. Receptor source: a young woman in good health and CMV-seronegative.

The rearrangement links TRBV23-1 to TRBJ1-2; D might be TRBD1 (5 bases). TRBV23-1 is labeled an ORF, and its function is uncertain. V lost 11 bases to trimming and J lost 1 base, with 20 bases between them. The CDR3 covers 15 residues. CDR3 coding DNA: TGCGCCGGAGACCGGGACTCAGGGAGTAACTATGGCTACACCTTC. Translation gives CAGDRDSGSNYGYTF.

The rearrangement joins TRBV9 to TRBJ2-3; D is unresolved. This CDR3 is built from 13 residues. Per germline, CDR1 SGDLS and CDR2 YYNGEE. Trimming took 0 bases from V and 4 from J, leaving 6 bases between them. CDR3 DNA: TGTGCCAGCAGCGTAGACGGTCCAGATACGCAGTATTTT. As protein: CASSVDGPDTQYF.

The chain has TRBV30 and TRBJ2-7; TRBD1 aligns across 10 bases. V lost 2 bases to trimming and J lost 5 bases; unmatched junction nucleotides: 9. Germline CDR1 reads GTSNPN; CDR2 reads SVGIG (reference sequence). The CDR3 covers 15 residues. The CDR3: CAWSHLRQGADEQYF. The DNA for the CDR3 is TGTGCCTGGAGTCATCTACGACAGGGGGCGGACGAGCAGTACTTC.

V usage is TRBV6-6 and J usage is TRBJ2-5; perhaps TRBD1 as D (5 bases). V lost 2 bases and J 3 bases, leaving 10 bases between the germline ends. Per germline, CDR1 MNHNY and CDR2 SVGAGI (reference sequence). This CDR3 comprises 14 residues. CDR3 in amino acids: CASSYGGAKETQYF. The CDR3 bases are TGTGCCAGCAGTTACGGTGGGGCCAAAGAGACCCAGTACTTC.

J is TRBJ1-3 and V is TRBV30, with a tentative D call TRBD1 (5 bases). Trimming pared 5 bases from V and 4 bases from J, leaving 9 bases between. The germline CDR1 and CDR2 sequences are GTSNPN and SVGIG (reference sequence). The CDR3 contains 12 residues. CDR3 region: CAWQGSGNTIYF. The CDR3 DNA reads TGTGCCTGGCAGGGCTCGGGAAACACCATATATTTT.